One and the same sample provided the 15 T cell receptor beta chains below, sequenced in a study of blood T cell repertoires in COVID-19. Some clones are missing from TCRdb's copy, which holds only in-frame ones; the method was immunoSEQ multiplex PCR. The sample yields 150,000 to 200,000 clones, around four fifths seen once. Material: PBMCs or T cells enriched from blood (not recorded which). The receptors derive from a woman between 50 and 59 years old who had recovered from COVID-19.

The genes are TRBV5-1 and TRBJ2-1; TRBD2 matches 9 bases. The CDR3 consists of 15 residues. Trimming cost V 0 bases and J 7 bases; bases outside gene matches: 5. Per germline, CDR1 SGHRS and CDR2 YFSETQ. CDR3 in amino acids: CASSLASGAINEQFF. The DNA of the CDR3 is TGCGCCAGCAGCTTGGCTAGCGGGGCGATTAATGAGCAGTTCTTC.

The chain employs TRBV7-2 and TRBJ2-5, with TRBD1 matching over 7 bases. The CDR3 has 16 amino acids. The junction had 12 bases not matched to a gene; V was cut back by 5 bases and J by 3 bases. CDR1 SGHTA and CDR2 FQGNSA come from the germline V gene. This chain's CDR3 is CASSPWDSRDEETQYF. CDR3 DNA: TGTGCCAGCAGCCCATGGGACAGTCGGGATGAAGAGACCCAGTACTTC.

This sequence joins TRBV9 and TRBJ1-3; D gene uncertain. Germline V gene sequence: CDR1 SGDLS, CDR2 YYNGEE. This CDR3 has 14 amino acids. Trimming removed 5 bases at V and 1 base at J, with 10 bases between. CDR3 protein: CASRPRVSGNTIYF. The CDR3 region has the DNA TGTGCCAGCAGGCCCCGGGTGTCTGGAAACACCATATATTTT.

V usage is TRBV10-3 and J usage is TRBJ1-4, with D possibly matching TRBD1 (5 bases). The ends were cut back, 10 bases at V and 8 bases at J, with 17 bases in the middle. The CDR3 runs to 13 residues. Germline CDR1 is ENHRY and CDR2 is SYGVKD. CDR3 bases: TGTGCCAGCGGGACCACCCTTGGGGAAAAACTGTTTTTT. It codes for CASGTTLGEKLFF.

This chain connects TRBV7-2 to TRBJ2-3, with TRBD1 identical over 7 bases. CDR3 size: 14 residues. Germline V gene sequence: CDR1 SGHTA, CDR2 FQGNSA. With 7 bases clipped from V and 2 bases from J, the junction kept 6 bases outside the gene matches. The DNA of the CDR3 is TGTGCCAGCAACTCAGGGGGTAACACAGATACGCAGTATTTT. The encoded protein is CASNSGGNTDTQYF.

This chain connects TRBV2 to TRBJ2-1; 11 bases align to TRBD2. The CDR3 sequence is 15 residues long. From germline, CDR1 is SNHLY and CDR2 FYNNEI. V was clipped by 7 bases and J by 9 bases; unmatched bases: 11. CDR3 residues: CASKGTSGSSGEQFF. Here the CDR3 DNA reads TGTGCCAGCAAAGGAACTAGCGGGAGCTCTGGTGAGCAGTTCTTC.

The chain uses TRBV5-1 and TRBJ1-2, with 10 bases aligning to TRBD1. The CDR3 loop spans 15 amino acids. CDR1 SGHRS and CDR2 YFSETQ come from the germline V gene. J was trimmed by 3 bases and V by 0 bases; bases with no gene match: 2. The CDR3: CASSLAGQGDYGYTF. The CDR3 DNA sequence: TGCGCCAGCAGCTTGGCCGGACAGGGGGACTATGGCTACACCTTC.

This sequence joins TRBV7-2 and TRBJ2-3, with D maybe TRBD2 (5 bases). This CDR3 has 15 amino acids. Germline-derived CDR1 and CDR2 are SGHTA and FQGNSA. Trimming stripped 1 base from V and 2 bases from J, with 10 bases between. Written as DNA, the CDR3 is TGTGCCAGCAGCTTAGGGGTGGGAGTCACAGATACGCAGTATTTT. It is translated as CASSLGVGVTDTQYF.

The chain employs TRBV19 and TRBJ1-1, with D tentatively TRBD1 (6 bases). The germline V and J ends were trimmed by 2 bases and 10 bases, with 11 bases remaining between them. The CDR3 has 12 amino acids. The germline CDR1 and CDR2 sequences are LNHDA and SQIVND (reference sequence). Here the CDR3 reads CASSIFPGAAFF. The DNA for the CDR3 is TGTGCCAGTAGTATATTCCCAGGGGCAGCTTTCTTT.

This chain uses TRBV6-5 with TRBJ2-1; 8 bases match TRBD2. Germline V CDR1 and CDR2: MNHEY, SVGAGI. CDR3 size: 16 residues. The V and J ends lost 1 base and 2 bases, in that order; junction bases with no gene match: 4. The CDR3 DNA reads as TGTGCCAGCAGTTACTGGGCGGGAGGACCCTACAATGAGCAGTTCTTC. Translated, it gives CASSYWAGGPYNEQFF.

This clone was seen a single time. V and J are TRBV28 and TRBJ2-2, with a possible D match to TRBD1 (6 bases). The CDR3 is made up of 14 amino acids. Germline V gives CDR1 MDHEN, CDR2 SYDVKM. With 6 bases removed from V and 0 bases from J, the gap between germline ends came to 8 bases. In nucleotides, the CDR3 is TGTGCCAGCAGAGGGGGAACGAACACCGGGGAGCTGTTTTTT. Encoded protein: CASRGGTNTGELFF.

The CDR3 protein is CASSQVGGTSNTGELFF. The CDR3 coding sequence is TGCGCCAGCAGCCAAGTTGGGGGGACTAGCAACACCGGGGAGCTGTTTTTT. The V and J genes are TRBV4-3 and TRBJ2-2; TRBD2 agrees at 9 bases. Trimming cost V 1 base and J 2 bases; bases outside gene matches: 5. CDR3 length equals 17 residues. Germline V gene sequence: CDR1 LGHNA, CDR2 YSLEER.

The CDR3 loop reads CATSTGWNTGELFF. The CDR3 nucleotides are TGTGCCACCAGCACAGGTTGGAACACCGGGGAGCTGTTTTTT. The J gene is TRBJ2-2, the V gene TRBV24-1; a weak D match, TRBD1 (5 bases). CDR1 and CDR2 from the germline V gene are KGHDR and SFDVKD. The CDR3 is 14 residues long. V lost 7 bases and J 1 base, leaving 9 bases between the germline ends.

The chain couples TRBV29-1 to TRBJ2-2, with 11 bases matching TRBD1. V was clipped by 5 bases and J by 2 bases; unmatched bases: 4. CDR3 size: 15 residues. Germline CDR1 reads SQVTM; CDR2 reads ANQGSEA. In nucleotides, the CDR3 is TGCAGCGTTTACGGACAGGGGGCTAACACCGGGGAGCTGTTTTTT. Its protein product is CSVYGQGANTGELFF.

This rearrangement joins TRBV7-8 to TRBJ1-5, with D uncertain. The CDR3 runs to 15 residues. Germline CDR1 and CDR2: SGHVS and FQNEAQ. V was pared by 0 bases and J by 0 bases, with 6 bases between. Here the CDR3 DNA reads TGTGCCAGCAGCTTAGCGAGAGTTAGCAATCAGCCCCAGCATTTT. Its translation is CASSLARVSNQPQHF.